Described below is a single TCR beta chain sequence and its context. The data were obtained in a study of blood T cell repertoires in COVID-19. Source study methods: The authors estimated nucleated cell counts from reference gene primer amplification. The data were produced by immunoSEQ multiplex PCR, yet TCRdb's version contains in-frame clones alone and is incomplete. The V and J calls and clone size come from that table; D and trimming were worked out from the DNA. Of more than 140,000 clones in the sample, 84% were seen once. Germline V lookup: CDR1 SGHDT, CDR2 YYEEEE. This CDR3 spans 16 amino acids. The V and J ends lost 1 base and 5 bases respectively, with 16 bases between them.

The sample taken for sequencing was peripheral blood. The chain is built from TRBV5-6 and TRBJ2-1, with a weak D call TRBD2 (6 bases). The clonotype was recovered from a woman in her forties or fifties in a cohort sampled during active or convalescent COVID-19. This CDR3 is CASSLRESGFDNEQFF. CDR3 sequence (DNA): TGTGCCAGCAGCTTGCGGGAGTCGGGTTTCGACAATGAGCAGTTCTTC.